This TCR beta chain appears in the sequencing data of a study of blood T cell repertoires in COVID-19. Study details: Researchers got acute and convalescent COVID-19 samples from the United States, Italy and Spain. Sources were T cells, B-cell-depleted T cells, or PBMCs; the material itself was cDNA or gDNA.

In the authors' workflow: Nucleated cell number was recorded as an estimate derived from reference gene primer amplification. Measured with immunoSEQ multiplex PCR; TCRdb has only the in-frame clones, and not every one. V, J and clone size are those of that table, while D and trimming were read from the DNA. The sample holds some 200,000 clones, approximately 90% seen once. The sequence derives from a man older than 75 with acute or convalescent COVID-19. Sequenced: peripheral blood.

The CDR3 DNA is TGTGCCAGCAGCTTAGCCACGAACACCGGGGAGCTGTTTTTT. Residues: CASSLATNTGELFF. The rearrangement uses TRBV7-2 and TRBJ2-2; D is ambiguous. Trimming removed 0 bases at V and 0 bases at J, with 2 bases between. This CDR3 contains 14 residues. CDR1 is SGHTA, CDR2 FQGNSA, per germline.